Below, 26 T cell receptor beta chains from the same sample are listed, as sequenced in a study of identical twins. MiXCR, run by TCRdb on the 5' RACE reads, gives a single entry per CDR3 protein. The sample holds about 520,000 distinct CDR3 sequences, 22% seen once. The data also belong to a second study, concerning T cells expressing NK-cell markers.

Sequencing used CD4+ T cells sorted from blood. The receptors come from a woman between 18 and 30 years old in good health.

The chain links TRBV20-1 to TRBJ2-3; D gene uncertain. V gave up 3 bases and J gave up 2 bases, with 9 bases separating them. This CDR3 contains 13 residues. CDR1 is DFQATT, CDR2 SNEGSKA, per germline (reference sequence). The CDR3 loop is CSARDRLTDTQYF. Here the CDR3 DNA reads TGCAGTGCTAGGGATCGGCTCACAGATACGCAGTATTTT.

This clonotype was detected a few times. The chain uses TRBV18 and TRBJ1-2; 7 bases are shared with TRBD1. Germline V CDR1 and CDR2: KGHSH, LQKENI. There are 14 residues in the CDR3. Unmatched junction bases numbered 4, after V lost 2 bases and J lost 4 bases. DNA of the CDR3: TGTGCCAGCTCACCAGGGACAGCCACCTATGGCTACACCTTC. It specifies CASSPGTATYGYTF.

Only a few counts were recorded for this clonotype. The chain carries TRBV3-1 and TRBJ2-5; D remains unclear. Per the germline V gene, CDR1 is LGHDT and CDR2 is YNNKEL (reference sequence). The CDR3 runs to 14 residues. Deletions cut 0 bases from V and 5 bases from J, with 10 bases between. In DNA form, the CDR3 reads TGTGCCAGCAGCCAAGATCGCAGATTTGAGACCCAGTACTTC. Residues: CASSQDRRFETQYF.

The chain combines TRBV20-1 with TRBJ2-3; TRBD2 matches at 10 bases. Losses at the gene ends were 4 bases for V and 1 base for J; bases not matched to a gene: 5. This CDR3 has 15 amino acids. Germline V gene sequence: CDR1 DFQATT, CDR2 SNEGSKA (reference sequence). CDR3 sequence: CSATSLAGGTDTQYF. In DNA form, the CDR3 reads TGCAGTGCTACCTCGCTAGCGGGGGGCACAGATACGCAGTATTTT.

This clonotype showed up just a few times. The chain recombines TRBV6-5 with TRBJ2-3; D perhaps matches TRBD2 (5 bases). V was pared by 2 bases and J by 6 bases, with 15 bases between. The CDR3 is 15 amino acids. Germline CDR1 MNHEY, CDR2 SVGAGI. CDR3 sequence (DNA): TGTGCCAGCAGTTACCGATCTAGCCCCTCGGATACGCAGTATTTT. This gives the protein CASSYRSSPSDTQYF.

This clonotype occurred many times. The chain is built from TRBV20-1 and TRBJ1-1; tentative D call: TRBD1 (5 bases). With 1 base removed from V and 3 bases from J, the gap between germline ends came to 6 bases. This CDR3 is built from 12 residues. From germline, CDR1 is DFQATT and CDR2 SNEGSKA (reference sequence). The CDR3 sequence: CSARGGDTEAFF. In nucleotides, the CDR3 is TGCAGTGCTAGAGGGGGCGACACTGAAGCTTTCTTT.

V gene TRBV2 combines with J gene TRBJ2-7; D tentatively reads TRBD1 or TRBD2 (5 bases each). V dropped 8 bases and J dropped 6 bases, with 14 bases sitting between them. The germline V gene encodes CDR1 SNHLY and CDR2 FYNNEI. There are 12 residues in the CDR3. Here the CDR3 reads CASQGTGSEQYF. Here the CDR3 DNA reads TGTGCCAGCCAAGGGACGGGTAGCGAGCAGTACTTC.

The CDR3 nucleotides read TGTGCCAGCAGCCAAGAAGTGGGCTCCTACGAGCAGTACTTC. Its translation: CASSQEVGSYEQYF. V gene TRBV3-1 combines with J gene TRBJ2-7; D gene ambiguous. V was cut by 0 bases and J by 0 bases, with 6 bases left in between. The germline CDR1 and CDR2 sequences are LGHDT and YNNKEL (reference sequence). This CDR3 is 14 amino acids long.

This clonotype came up a few times. The chain uses TRBV6-1 and TRBJ1-2, with D possibly matching TRBD1 (6 bases). CDR1 and CDR2 (germline): MNHNS, SASEGT. V gave up 6 bases and J gave up 4 bases, with 15 bases separating them. The CDR3 extends over 14 amino acids. The DNA for the CDR3 is TGTGCCAGCAGCCCCGGGCTCAGGGGCTATGGCTACACCTTC. Translation gives CASSPGLRGYGYTF.

This clonotype was seen repeatedly, ten times or more. V usage is TRBV6-5 and J usage is TRBJ2-3, with D possibly TRBD2 on 6 matching bases. V lost 0 bases, J lost 3 bases, and 13 bases lay in between. This CDR3 is 16 amino acids long. Germline V gives CDR1 MNHEY, CDR2 SVGAGI. The CDR3 protein is CASSYSGSVFTDTQYF. In DNA, the CDR3 is TGTGCCAGCAGTTACTCCGGGAGCGTCTTTACAGATACGCAGTATTTT.

V gene TRBV4-2 combines with J gene TRBJ2-1; 7 nucleotides agree with TRBD2. The CDR3 totals 15 residues. The germline gives CDR1 LGHNA, CDR2 YNFKEQ. V was pared by 8 bases and J by 0 bases, with 7 bases of the junction left unmatched. CDR3 region: CASGPSGSSYNEQFF. DNA of the CDR3: TGTGCCAGCGGGCCTAGCGGTAGCTCCTACAATGAGCAGTTCTTC.

The chain couples TRBV5-1 to TRBJ2-1; 13 nucleotides agree with TRBD2. Trimming took 3 bases from V and 5 from J; bases not matched to a gene: 2. Germline values: CDR1 SGHRS, CDR2 YFSETQ. CDR3 size: 15 residues. Here the CDR3 reads CASSYGTSGDNEQFF. The DNA for the CDR3 is TGCGCCAGCAGCTACGGGACTAGCGGGGACAATGAGCAGTTCTTC.

This clonotype was observed many times. V gene TRBV25-1 combines with J gene TRBJ2-3; D ambiguous. CDR1 MGHDK and CDR2 SYGVNS come from the germline V gene. V gave up 6 bases and J gave up 8 bases, with 9 bases separating them. The CDR3 contains 11 residues. CDR3 DNA: TGTGCCAGCAGAACCATGGGTACGCAGTATTTT. This encodes CASRTMGTQYF.

V is TRBV5-1 and J is TRBJ2-1; D might be TRBD2 (5 bases). Trimming left V 6 bases short and J 3 bases short, with 10 bases between. Germline loops: CDR1 SGHRS, CDR2 YFSETQ. CDR3 length equals 13 residues. CDR3 loop: CASKDSVYNEQFF. The CDR3 bases are TGCGCCAGCAAGGATAGCGTCTACAATGAGCAGTTCTTC.

CDR3 protein: CSARAPSGSSYNEQFF. The DNA for the CDR3 is TGCAGTGCTAGAGCCCCTAGCGGTAGCTCCTACAATGAGCAGTTCTTC. This chain connects TRBV20-1 to TRBJ2-1, with 7 bases identical to TRBD2. CDR1 is DFQATT and CDR2 is SNEGSKA in the germline V gene (reference sequence). This CDR3 is 16 amino acids long. The V gene end was trimmed by 1 base and the J gene end by 0 bases; junction bases not matched to a gene: 6.

V gene TRBV7-9 combines with J gene TRBJ2-7; D remains ambiguous. V was cut by 5 bases and J by 3 bases, with 14 bases left in between. There are 14 residues in the CDR3. Germline loops: CDR1 SEHNR, CDR2 FQNEAQ (reference sequence). DNA of the CDR3: TGTGCCAGCAGCCTCCTCTCGGGCGACTACGAGCAGTACTTC. This encodes CASSLLSGDYEQYF. Drawing the rest from reference TRBV7-9 and TRBJ2-7, the complete variable domain is DTGVSQNPRHKITKRGQNVTFRCDPISEHNRLYWYRQTLGQGPEFLTYFQNEAQLEKSRLLSDRFSAERPKGSFSTLEIQRTEQGDSAMYLCASSLLSGDYEQYFGPGTRLTVT.

In this sample, this clonotype turned up a few times. The genes are TRBV20-1 and TRBJ2-7; D possibly uses TRBD1 or TRBD2 (7 bases each). In germline, CDR1 is DFQATT, CDR2 SNEGSKA (reference sequence). The V and J ends lost 6 bases and 4 bases respectively, with 16 bases between them. This CDR3 contains 13 residues. The chain's CDR3 is CSAPQGGGYEQYF. The CDR3 DNA sequence: TGCAGTGCCCCCCAGGGGGGGGGATACGAGCAGTACTTC.

The sample holds a few counts of this clonotype. The chain couples TRBV4-2 to TRBJ2-3; 7 positions agree with TRBD2. The CDR3 extends over 15 amino acids. The V gene's germline CDR1 is LGHNA and CDR2 YNFKEQ. Trimming took 4 bases from V and 5 from J; bases not matched to a gene: 9. CDR3 amino acids: CASSLGGTGGDTQYF. The CDR3 bases are TGTGCCAGCAGCCTCGGCGGGACGGGGGGAGATACGCAGTATTTT.

A few counts support this clonotype. The chain is built from TRBV20-1 and TRBJ2-7; weak D call: TRBD1 (5 bases). This CDR3 contains 10 residues. The germline CDR1 and CDR2 sequences are DFQATT and SNEGSKA (reference sequence). Trimming removed 5 bases at V and 5 bases at J, with 7 bases between. CDR3 DNA: TGCAGTGCTGAGGACAACGAGCAGTACTTC. This sequence encodes CSAEDNEQYF.

This clonotype was observed at least ten times. The genes are TRBV29-1 and TRBJ2-7; D is unresolved. Trimming cost V 4 bases and J 3 bases, with 7 bases left between them. CDR1 and CDR2 (germline): SQVTM, ANQGSEA. This CDR3 contains 11 residues. CDR3 protein: CSVVEGYEQYF. CDR3 in DNA: TGCAGCGTTGTTGAAGGCTACGAGCAGTACTTC.

The CDR3 nucleotides read TGTGCCAGCAGCCAAATTTGGGGACAGGGTCGCGAGCAGTACTTC. Translation gives CASSQIWGQGREQYF. The gene calls are TRBV11-2 and TRBJ2-7; TRBD1 matches at 9 bases. Germline CDR1 and CDR2: SGHAT and FQNNGV. Trimming cost V 5 bases and J 6 bases; bases outside gene matches: 11. CDR3 length: 15 residues.

This clonotype was observed a few times. The rearrangement uses TRBV6-1 and TRBJ2-1, with 8 positions matching TRBD1. The germline gives CDR1 MNHNS, CDR2 SASEGT. V was pared by 10 bases and J by 6 bases, with 8 bases of the junction left unmatched. The CDR3 is 13 amino acids. This CDR3 reads CAIALGQANEQFF. The CDR3, as DNA: TGTGCCATAGCCCTGGGACAGGCCAATGAGCAGTTCTTC.

This clonotype was seen a handful of times. J is TRBJ2-5 and V is TRBV7-2, with no clear D. The V and J ends lost 3 bases and 5 bases respectively, with 13 bases between them. CDR1 is SGHTA, CDR2 FQGNSA, per germline. The length of the CDR3 is 14 residues. In DNA form, the CDR3 reads TGTGCCAGCAGCTTTGTAGGTACGAGGGAGACCCAGTACTTC. Amino acid sequence: CASSFVGTRETQYF.

The rearrangement links TRBV20-1 to TRBJ2-1; D ambiguous. Trimming removed 6 bases at V and 8 bases at J, with 20 bases between. Per the germline V gene, CDR1 is DFQATT and CDR2 is SNEGSKA (reference sequence). This CDR3 spans 14 amino acids. This CDR3 reads CSAPIGSFFYEQFF. The CDR3 DNA reads TGCAGTGCCCCCATTGGCTCCTTTTTTTATGAGCAGTTCTTC.

This clonotype was seen more than once but under ten times. This chain uses TRBV7-2 with TRBJ1-2; D perhaps matches TRBD1 (5 bases). The CDR3 loop spans 14 amino acids. CDR1 is SGHTA, CDR2 FQGNSA, per germline. Trimming removed 5 bases at V and 0 bases at J, with 10 bases between. The CDR3 bases are TGTGCCAGCAGCCAATCCAGGGCTAACTATGGCTACACCTTC. Translation gives CASSQSRANYGYTF.

This clonotype was counted between two and nine times. This chain connects TRBV20-1 to TRBJ2-3, with TRBD2 as a possible D gene (6 bases). The CDR3 extends over 15 amino acids. Germline V gene lookup returns CDR1 DFQATT and CDR2 SNEGSKA (reference sequence). Trimming left V 5 bases short and J 7 bases short, with 22 bases between. The DNA for the CDR3 is TGCAGTGCTTCTGACACCTATCGGGGGTCGTATACGCAGTATTTT. Translation gives CSASDTYRGSYTQYF.